Only a few counts were recorded for the clone carrying this TCR beta chain. Per the original data handling: Amplification of reference gene primers was used by the study to estimate nucleated cell counts. The method was immunoSEQ multiplex PCR; TCRdb's version includes in-frame clones alone and lacks a portion of them. V and J calls and clone size are as listed in that table; D and trimming were resolved from the DNA. The sample contains approximately 200,000 clones, about 90% of which appear only once. The data belong to a study of blood T cell repertoires in COVID-19. Study in general: Sites in the United States, Italy and Spain provided acute and convalescent COVID-19 samples.

CDR1 is GTSNPN and CDR2 is SVGIG in the germline V gene (reference sequence). This CDR3 contains 13 residues. V was trimmed by 5 bases and J by 2 bases, leaving 12 bases between them. The sequence derives from a woman aged 55 to 70 with acute or convalescent COVID-19. Sequencing used peripheral blood. This chain links TRBV30 with TRBJ1-1, with D unclear. The CDR3 spells CAWCPQRNTEAFF. The DNA of the CDR3 is TGTGCCTGGTGTCCTCAGCGAAACACTGAAGCTTTCTTT.